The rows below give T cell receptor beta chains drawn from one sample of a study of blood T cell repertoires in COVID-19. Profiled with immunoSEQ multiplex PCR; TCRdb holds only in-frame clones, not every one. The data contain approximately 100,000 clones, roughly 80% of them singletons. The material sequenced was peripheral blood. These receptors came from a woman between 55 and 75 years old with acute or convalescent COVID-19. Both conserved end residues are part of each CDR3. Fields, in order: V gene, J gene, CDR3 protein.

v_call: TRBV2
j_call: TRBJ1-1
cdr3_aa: CASQPGHTNTEAFF

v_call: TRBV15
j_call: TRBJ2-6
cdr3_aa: CATSSAGTGFLSGANVLTF

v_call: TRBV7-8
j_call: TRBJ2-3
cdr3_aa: CASSMGLAASTDTQYF

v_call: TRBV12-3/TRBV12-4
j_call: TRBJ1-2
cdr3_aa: CASSLQDSYGYTF

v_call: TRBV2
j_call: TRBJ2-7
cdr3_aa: CASVTGSSYEQYF

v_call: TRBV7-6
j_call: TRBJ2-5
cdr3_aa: CASSLNPEGRETQYF

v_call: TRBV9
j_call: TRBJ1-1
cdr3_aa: CASSQTYRGGNTEAFF

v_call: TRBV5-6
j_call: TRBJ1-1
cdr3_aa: CASSRFPGQGITEAFF

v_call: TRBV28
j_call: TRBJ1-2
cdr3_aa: CASSLVGQAYGYTF

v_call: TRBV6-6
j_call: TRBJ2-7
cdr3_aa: CASSGLSGGMRVEQYF

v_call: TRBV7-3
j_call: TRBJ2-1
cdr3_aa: CASSLGGSLFANEQFF

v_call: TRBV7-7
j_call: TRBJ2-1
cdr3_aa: CASTGGGEQFF

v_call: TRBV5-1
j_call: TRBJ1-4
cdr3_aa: CASSDDRGDEKLFF

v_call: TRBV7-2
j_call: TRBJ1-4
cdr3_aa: CASSLVQGAKERIF

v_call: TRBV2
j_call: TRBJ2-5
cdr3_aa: CASSWTGGSGETQYF

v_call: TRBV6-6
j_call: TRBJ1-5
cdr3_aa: CASTPQRDDQPQHF

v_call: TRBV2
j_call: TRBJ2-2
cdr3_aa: CASSERAPGGAWAGELFF

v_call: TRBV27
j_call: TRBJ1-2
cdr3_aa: CASRGGTVNYGYTF

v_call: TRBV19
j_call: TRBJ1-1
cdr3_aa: CASSAQDRGRTEAFF

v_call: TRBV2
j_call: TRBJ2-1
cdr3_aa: CASSLYNEQFF

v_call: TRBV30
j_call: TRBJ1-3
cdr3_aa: CAWSVGGAGGNTIYF

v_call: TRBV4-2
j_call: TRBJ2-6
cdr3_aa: CASSQVGRGNSGANVLTF

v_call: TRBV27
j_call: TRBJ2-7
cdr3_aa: CASSLVPTGFYEQYF

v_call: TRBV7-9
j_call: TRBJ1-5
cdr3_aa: CASSLDGGYQPQHF

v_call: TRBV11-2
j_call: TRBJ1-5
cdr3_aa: CASSLDGQGHQPQHF